Included here is one T cell receptor (beta chain) sequence, with context. Its specificity is not known. Participants comprised healthy donors of bone marrow. These data are taken from a study of cytomegalovirus exposure and HLA in healthy donors. Study findings and constraints: The study listed approximately 160 cytomegalovirus-associated TCR beta chains. For most TCR beta V segments, an earlier analysis put the productive rate at about 87% or about 30% of the time.

Both 60 Vbeta primers and 13 Jbeta primers went into the PCR. Per the authors' pipeline: Counted up in a later analysis, unique TCR beta chains came to about 83 million, with around 10 million shared. The repertoire was sequenced with immunoSEQ multiplex PCR; TCRdb's copy has only in-frame clones and lacks some. The DNA gave D and trimming, while V, J and clone size come from that table. Seen here are some 97,000 clones, around 76% observed once, and the top ten hold 3.5% to 4%. The specimen was PBMCs. The receptor comes from a woman aged 45-65 years in good health and CMV-seropositive.

CDR3 sequence (DNA): TGTGCCAGCAAACCGGGACTTTATGGTGAAGCTTTCTTT. Amino acid sequence: CASKPGLYGEAFF. The chain carries TRBV6-1 and TRBJ1-1; tentatively, D is TRBD1 (5 bases). Germline V gene data show CDR1 as MNHNS and CDR2 as SASEGT. V was cut by 7 bases and J by 7 bases, with 16 bases left in between. The length of the CDR3 is 13 residues.